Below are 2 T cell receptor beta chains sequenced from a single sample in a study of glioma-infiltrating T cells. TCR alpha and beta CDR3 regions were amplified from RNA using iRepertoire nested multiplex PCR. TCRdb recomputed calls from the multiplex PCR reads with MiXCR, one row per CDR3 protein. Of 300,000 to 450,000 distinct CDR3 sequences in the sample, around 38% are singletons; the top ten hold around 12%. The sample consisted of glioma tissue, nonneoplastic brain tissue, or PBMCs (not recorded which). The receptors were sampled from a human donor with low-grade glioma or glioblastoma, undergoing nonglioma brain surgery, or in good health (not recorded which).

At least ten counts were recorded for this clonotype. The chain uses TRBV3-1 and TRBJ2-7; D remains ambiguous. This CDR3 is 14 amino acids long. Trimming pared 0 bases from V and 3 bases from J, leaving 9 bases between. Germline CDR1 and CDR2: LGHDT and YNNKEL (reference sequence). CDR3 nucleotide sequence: TGTGCCAGCAGCCAAGATTGGCAGAGCTACGAGCAGTACTTC. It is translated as CASSQDWQSYEQYF.

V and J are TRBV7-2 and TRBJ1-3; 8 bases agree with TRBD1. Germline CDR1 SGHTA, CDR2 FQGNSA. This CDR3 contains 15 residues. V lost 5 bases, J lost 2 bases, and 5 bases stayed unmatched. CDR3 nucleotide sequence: TGTGCCAGCAGCCGGACAGGGTTCACTGGAAACACCATATATTTT. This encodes CASSRTGFTGNTIYF.